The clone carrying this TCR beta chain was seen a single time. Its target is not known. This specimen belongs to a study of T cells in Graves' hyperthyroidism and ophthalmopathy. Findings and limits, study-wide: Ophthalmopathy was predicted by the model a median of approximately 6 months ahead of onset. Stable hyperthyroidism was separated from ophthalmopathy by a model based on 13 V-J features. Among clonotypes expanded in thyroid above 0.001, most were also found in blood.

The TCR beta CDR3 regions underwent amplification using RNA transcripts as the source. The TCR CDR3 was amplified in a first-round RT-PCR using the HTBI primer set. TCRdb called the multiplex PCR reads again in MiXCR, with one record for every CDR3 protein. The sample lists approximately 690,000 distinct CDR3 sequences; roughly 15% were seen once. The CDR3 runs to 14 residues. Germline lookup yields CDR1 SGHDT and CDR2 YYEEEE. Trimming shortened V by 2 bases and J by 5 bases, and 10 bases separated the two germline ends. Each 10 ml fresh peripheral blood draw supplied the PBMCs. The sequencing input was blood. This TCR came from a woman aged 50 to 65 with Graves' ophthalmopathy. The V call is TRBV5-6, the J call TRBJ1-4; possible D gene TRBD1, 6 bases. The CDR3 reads CASSFTTGNEKLFF. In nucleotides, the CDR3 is TGTGCCAGCAGCTTTACAACAGGGAATGAAAAACTGTTTTTT.